This T cell receptor (beta chain) was observed in a study of shared clonotypes between healthy human individuals. Assay used: immunoSEQ multiplex PCR; TCRdb lists only in-frame clones, some missing. The sample includes approximately 940,000 clones, 76% of them seen just once. The CDR3 covers 16 residues. V was pared by 1 base and J by 3 bases, with 14 bases between. The germline V gene encodes CDR1 SGHDT and CDR2 YYEEEE. This sequence joins TRBV5-6 and TRBJ1-5; D unresolved. Sequenced: memory CD4+ T cells sorted from blood. This sample's subset: CD45RA-negative fraction. This sequence originates from a man between 18 and 35 years old in good health. The CDR3 loop is CASSLRFSGNNQPQHF. The CDR3 region has the DNA TGTGCCAGCAGCTTGAGGTTTTCAGGCAACAATCAGCCCCAGCATTTT.